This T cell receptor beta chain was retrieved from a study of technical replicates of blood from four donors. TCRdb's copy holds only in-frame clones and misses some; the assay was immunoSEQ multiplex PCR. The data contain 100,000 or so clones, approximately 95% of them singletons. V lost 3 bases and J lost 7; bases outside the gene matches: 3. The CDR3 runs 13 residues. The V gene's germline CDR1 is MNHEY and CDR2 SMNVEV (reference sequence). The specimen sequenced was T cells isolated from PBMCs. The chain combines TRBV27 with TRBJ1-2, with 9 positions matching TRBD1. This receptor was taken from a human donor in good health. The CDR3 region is CASSLGTGSGYTF. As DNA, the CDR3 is TGTGCCAGCAGTTTGGGGACAGGGAGTGGCTACACCTTC.